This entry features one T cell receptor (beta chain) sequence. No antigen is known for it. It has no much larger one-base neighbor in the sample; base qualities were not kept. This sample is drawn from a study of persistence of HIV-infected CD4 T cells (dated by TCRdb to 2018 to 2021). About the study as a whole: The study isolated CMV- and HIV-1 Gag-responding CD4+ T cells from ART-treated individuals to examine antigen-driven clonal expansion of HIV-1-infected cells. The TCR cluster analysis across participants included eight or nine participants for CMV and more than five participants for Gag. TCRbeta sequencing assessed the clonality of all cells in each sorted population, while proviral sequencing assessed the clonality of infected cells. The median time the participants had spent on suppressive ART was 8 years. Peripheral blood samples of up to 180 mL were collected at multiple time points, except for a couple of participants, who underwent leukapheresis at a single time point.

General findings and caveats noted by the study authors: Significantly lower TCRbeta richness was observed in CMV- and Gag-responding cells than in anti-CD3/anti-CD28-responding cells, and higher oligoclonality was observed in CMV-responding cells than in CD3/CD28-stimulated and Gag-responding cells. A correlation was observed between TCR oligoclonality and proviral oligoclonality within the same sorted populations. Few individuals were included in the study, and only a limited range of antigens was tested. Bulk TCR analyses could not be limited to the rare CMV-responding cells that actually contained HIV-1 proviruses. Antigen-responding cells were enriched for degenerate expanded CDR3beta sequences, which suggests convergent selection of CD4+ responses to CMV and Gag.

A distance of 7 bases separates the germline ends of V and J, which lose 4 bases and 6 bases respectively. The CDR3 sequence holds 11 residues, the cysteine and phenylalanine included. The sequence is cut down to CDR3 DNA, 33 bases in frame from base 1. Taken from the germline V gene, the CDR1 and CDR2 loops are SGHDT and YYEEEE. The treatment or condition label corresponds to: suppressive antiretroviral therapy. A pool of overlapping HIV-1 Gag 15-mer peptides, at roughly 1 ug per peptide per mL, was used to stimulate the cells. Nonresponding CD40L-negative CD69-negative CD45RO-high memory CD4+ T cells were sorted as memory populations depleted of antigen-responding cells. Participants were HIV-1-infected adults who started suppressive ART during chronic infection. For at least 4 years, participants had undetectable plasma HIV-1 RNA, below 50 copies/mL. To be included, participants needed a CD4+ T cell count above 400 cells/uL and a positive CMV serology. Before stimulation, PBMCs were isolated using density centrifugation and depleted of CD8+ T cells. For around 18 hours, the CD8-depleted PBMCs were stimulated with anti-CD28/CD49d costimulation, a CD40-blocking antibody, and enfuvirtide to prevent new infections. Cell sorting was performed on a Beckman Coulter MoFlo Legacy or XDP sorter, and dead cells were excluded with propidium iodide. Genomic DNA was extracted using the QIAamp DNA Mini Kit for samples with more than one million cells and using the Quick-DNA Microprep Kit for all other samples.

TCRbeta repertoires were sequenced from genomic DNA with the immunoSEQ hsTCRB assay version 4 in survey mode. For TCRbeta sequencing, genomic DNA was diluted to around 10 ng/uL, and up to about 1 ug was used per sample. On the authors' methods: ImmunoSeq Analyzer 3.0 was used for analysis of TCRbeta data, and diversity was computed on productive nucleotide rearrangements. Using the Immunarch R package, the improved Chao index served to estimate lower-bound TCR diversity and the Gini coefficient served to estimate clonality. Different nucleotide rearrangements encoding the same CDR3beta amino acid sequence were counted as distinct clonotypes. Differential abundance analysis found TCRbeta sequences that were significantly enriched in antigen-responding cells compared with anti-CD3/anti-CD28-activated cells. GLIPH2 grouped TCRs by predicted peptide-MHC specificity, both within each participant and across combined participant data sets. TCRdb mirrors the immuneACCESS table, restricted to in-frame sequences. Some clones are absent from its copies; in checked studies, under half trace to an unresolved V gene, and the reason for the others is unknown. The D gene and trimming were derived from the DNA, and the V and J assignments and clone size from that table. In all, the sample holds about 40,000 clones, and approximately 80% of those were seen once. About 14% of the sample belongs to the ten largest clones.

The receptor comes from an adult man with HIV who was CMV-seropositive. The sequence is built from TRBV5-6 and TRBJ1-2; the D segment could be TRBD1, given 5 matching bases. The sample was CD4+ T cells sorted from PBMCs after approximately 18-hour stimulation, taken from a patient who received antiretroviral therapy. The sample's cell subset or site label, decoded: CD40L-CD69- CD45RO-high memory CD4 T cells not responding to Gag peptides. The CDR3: CASSVGHGYTF. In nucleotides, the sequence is TGTGCCAGCAGCGTGGGGCATGGCTACACCTTC.